Listed below are T cell receptor beta chains from one sample, sequenced in a study of blood T cell repertoires in COVID-19. Sequencing was performed with immunoSEQ multiplex PCR; in TCRdb, only in-frame clones are kept and a portion is missing. The table includes about 200,000 clones, 89% detected once. The sample was PBMCs or T cells enriched from blood (not recorded which). The origin of the receptors is a woman aged 25 to 39 with acute COVID-19. The CDR3 runs from the conserved cysteine through the conserved F or W. D genes are given only for firm matches. Clone size appears in some rows only: once, few, many, or a class for an expanded clone.

len,j_gene,v_gene,d_gene,abundance,CDR3aa,CDR3nt
17,TRBJ2-5,TRBV5-3,TRBD1,-,CARTKGPDRGYQETQYF,TGTGCCAGAACCAAAGGCCCGGACAGGGGGTACCAAGAGACCCAGTACTTC
14,TRBJ1-4,TRBV15,-,-,CATSRGGVYEKLFF,TGTGCCACCAGCAGAGGGGGGGTTTATGAAAAACTGTTTTTT
18,TRBJ2-2,TRBV5-4,TRBD2,-,CASSSPGLAGGPDGELFF,TGTGCCAGCAGCTCTCCGGGACTAGCGGGGGGGCCCGACGGGGAGCTGTTTTTT
15,TRBJ2-7,TRBV6-5,-,-,CASSYSTRGSYEQYF,TGTGCCAGCAGTTACTCGACAAGGGGGTCCTACGAGCAGTACTTC
18,TRBJ2-5,TRBV21-1,-,-,CASSKGLWEGSRGETQYF,TGTGCCAGCAGCAAAGGGCTCTGGGAAGGCAGTCGGGGAGAGACCCAGTACTTC
16,TRBJ2-5,TRBV11-2,-,-,CASSSSPSADQETQYF,TGTGCCAGCAGCTCCTCACCTTCGGCGGACCAAGAGACCCAGTACTTC
14,TRBJ1-5,TRBV30,-,once,CAWGTDWSNQPQHF,TGTGCCTGGGGGACGGACTGGAGCAATCAGCCCCAGCATTTT
15,TRBJ1-5,TRBV6-5,TRBD1,-,CASSYSTGENQPQHF,TGTGCCAGCAGTTACTCGACAGGGGAAAATCAGCCCCAGCATTTT
15,TRBJ1-1,TRBV4-2,-,once,CASSQGSGWNTEAFF,TGTGCCAGCAGCCAAGGGTCAGGGTGGAACACTGAAGCTTTCTTT
15,TRBJ1-3,TRBV5-1,TRBD1,-,CASSSDRGPGNTIYF,TGCGCCAGCAGCTCAGACAGGGGGCCAGGAAACACCATATATTTT